The sequence of this T cell receptor beta chain was determined in a study of OX40 agonist ivuxolimab in advanced cancers. Whole-study results and caveats: In a subset of nonresponders, normalized T-cell clonal expansion was also low. Average numbers of expanded clones were greater in CD8+ T cells than in CD4+.

On this clone: No antigen is known for it.

Germline-derived CDR1 and CDR2 are SGHTA and FQGNSA. The V and J ends lost 5 bases and 0 bases respectively, with 11 bases between them. The CDR3 spans 14 residues. Assay: immunoSEQ multiplex PCR; the TCRdb copy retains only in-frame clones and omits some. The top ten clones hold roughly 1.5% of a sample with about 100,000 clones, around 91% of them seen once. The sample consisted of CD4+ or CD8+ T cells sorted from blood, taken in a trial of the OX40 agonist ivuxolimab. The receptor was derived from an adult with an advanced solid tumor such as melanoma, head and neck, liver or kidney cancer. This rearrangement joins TRBV7-2 to TRBJ2-7, with D perhaps TRBD1 or TRBD2 (5 bases each). The CDR3 region is CASSRDVSSYEQYF. In DNA, the CDR3 is TGTGCCAGCAGCCGGGACGTCAGCTCCTACGAGCAGTACTTC. The entire variable domain, with the rest obtained from reference TRBV7-2 and TRBJ2-7, is as follows: GAGVSQSPSNKVTEKGKDVELRCDPISGHTALYWYRQSLGQGLEFLIYFQGNSAPDKSGLPSDRFSAERTGGSVSTLTIQRTQQEDSAVYLCASSRDVSSYEQYFGPGTRLTVT.